The text below deals with one TCR beta chain. V was cut by 4 bases and J by 6 bases, with 13 bases left in between. Germline V gene lookup returns CDR1 MNHEY and CDR2 SVGAGI. This CDR3 has 14 amino acids. The data derive from a study of blood T cell repertoires in COVID-19. About the research overall: The United States, Italy and Spain supplied acute and convalescent COVID-19 samples.

Generated by immunoSEQ multiplex PCR, the TCRdb table keeps only in-frame clones and is missing some. The repertoire holds roughly 150,000 clones, with 85% to 90% as singletons. The chain carries TRBV6-5 and TRBJ1-5; no clear D gene. The sequence derives from a man between 50 and 59 years old who had recovered from COVID-19. Source material: peripheral blood. The CDR3 bases are TGTGCCAGCAGTTCCAGGTCGGTAGGTCAGCCCCAGCATTTT. Translation gives CASSSRSVGQPQHF.